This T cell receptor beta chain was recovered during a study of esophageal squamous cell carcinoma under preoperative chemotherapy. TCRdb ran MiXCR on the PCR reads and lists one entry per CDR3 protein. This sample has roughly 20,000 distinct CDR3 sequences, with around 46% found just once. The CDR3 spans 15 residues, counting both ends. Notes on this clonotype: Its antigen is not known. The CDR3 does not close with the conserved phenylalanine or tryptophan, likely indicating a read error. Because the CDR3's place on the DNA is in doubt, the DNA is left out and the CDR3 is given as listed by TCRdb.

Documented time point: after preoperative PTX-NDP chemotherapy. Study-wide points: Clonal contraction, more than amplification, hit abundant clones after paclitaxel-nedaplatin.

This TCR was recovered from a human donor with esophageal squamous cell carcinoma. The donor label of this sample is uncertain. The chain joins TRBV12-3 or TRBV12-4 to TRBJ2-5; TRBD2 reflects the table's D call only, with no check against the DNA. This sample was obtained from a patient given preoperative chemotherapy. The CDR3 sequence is CASGTGGRGRTSQLL.